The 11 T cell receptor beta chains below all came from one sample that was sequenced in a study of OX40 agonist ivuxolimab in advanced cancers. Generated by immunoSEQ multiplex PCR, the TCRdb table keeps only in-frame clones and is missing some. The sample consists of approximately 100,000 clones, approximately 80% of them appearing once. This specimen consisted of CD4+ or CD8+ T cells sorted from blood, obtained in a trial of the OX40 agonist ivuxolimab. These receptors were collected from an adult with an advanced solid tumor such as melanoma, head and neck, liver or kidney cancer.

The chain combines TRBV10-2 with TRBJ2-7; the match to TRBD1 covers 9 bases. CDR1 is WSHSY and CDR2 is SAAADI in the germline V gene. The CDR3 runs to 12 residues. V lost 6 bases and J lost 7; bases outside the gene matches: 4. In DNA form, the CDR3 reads TGCGCCAGCAGGACCGACAGGGGGGAGCAGTACTTC. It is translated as CASRTDRGEQYF.

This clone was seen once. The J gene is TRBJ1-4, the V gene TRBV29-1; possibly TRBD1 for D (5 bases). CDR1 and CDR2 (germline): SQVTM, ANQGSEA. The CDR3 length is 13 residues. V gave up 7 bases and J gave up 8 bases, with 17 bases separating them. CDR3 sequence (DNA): TGCAGCGCTGTACGTCGGGGGGACGAAAAACTGTTTTTT. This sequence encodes CSAVRRGDEKLFF.

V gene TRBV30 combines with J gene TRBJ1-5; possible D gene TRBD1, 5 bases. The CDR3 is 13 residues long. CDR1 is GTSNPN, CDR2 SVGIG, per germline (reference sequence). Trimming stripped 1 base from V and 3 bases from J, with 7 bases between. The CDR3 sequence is CAWSAGDNQPQHF. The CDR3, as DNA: TGTGCCTGGAGTGCGGGGGACAATCAGCCCCAGCATTTT.

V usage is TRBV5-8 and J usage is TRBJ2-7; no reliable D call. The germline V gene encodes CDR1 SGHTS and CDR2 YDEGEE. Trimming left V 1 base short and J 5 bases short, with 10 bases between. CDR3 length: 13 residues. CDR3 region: CASSLTKVNEQYF. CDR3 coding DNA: TGTGCCAGCAGCTTGACCAAAGTTAACGAGCAGTACTTC.

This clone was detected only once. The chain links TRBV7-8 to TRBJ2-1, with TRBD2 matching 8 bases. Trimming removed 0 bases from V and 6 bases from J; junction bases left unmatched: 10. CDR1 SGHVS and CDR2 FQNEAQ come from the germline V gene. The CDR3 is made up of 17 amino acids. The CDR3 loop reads CASSLAYTPGTSNEQFF. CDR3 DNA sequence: TGTGCCAGCAGCTTAGCGTACACACCAGGGACTAGCAATGAGCAGTTCTTC.

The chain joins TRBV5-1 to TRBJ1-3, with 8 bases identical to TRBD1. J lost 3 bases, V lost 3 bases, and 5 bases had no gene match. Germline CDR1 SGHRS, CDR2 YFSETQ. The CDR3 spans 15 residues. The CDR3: CASSSQGADGNTIYF. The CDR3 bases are TGCGCCAGCAGCTCCCAGGGGGCTGATGGAAACACCATATATTTT.

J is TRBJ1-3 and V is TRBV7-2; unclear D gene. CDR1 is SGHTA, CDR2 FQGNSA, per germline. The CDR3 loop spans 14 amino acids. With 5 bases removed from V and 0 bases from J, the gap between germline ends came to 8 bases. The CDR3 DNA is TGTGCCAGCAGCCTTTACACCTCTGGAAACACCATATATTTT. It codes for CASSLYTSGNTIYF.

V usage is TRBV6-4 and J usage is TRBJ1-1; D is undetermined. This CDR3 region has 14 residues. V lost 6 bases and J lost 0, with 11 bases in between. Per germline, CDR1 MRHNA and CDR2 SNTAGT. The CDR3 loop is CASRVEPLNTEAFF. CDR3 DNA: TGTGCCAGCAGGGTCGAGCCGTTGAACACTGAAGCTTTCTTT.

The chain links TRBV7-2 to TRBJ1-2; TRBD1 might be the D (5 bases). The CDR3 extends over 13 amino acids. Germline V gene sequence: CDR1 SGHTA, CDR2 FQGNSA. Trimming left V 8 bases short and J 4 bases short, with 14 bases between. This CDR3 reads CASVRGYGYGYTF. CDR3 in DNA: TGTGCCAGCGTCCGGGGGTATGGCTATGGCTACACCTTC.

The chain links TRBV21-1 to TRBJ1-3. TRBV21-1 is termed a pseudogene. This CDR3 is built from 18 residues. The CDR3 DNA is TGTGCCAGCAGCCCCCGAGGTCCCGGAGGGGGAAGGGGAAACACCATATATTTT. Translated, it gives CASSPRGPGGGRGNTIYF.

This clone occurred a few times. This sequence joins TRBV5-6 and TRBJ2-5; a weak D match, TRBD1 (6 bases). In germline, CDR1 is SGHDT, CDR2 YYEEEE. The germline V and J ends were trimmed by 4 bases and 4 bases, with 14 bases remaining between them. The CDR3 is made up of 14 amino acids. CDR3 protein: CASSPTRGGETQYF. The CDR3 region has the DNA TGTGCCAGCAGCCCTACCAGGGGCGGAGAGACCCAGTACTTC.